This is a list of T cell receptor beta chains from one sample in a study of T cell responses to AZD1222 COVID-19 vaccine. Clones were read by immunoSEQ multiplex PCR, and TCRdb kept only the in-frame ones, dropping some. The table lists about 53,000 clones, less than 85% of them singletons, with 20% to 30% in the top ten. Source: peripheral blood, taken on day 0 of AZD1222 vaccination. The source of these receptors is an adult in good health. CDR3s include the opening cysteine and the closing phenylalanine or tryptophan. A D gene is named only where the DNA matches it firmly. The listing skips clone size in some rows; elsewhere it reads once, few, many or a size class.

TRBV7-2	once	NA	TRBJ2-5	TGTGCCAGCAGCTTAGGAGCGGGCGGGGAGACCCAGTACTTC	CASSLGAGGETQYF
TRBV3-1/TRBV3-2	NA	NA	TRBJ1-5	TGTGCCAGCAGCCAAGGATGGAGCAATCAGCCCCAGCATTTT	CASSQGWSNQPQHF
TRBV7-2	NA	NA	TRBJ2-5	TGTGCCAGCCTAGTCTCCGCCCAAGAGACCCAGTACTTC	CASLVSAQETQYF
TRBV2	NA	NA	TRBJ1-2	TGTGCCAGCAATCAGGTTAACTATGGCTACACCTTC	CASNQVNYGYTF
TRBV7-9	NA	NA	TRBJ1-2	TGTGCCAGCAGCTTAGTAACTGGCTACACCTTC	CASSLVTGYTF
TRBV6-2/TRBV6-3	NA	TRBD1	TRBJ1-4	TGTGCCAGCAGTTACGGAGGGACAGGGAGAGAAAAACTGTTTTTT	CASSYGGTGREKLFF
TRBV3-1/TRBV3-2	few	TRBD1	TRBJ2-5	TGTGCCAGCAGCCAAGATGTAGGACAGGGTGGTGAGACCCAGTACTTC	CASSQDVGQGGETQYF
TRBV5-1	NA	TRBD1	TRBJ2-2	TGCGCCAGCAGCTTCCCGGACAGGGGGGACGGGGAGCTGTTTTTT	CASSFPDRGDGELFF
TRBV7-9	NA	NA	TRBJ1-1	TGTGCCAGCAGCTTGGGGCGAACAGCGAACACTGAAGCTTTCTTT	CASSLGRTANTEAFF
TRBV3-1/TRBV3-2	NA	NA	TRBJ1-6	TGTGCCAGCAGCCAAGGGGGGTTGGCCCTCCACTTT	CASSQGGLALHF
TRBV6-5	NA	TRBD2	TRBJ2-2	TGTGCCAGCAGTTATAGCGGGAGCAACACCGGGGAGCTGTTTTTT	CASSYSGSNTGELFF
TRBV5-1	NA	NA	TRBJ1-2	TGCGCCAGCAGCTTGGATCGGGGGACCTATGGCTACACCTTC	CASSLDRGTYGYTF
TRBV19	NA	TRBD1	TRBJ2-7	TGTGCCAGTAACAGAGGGGACAGCTACGAGCAGTACTTC	CASNRGDSYEQYF
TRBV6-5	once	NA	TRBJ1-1	TGTGCCAGCAGCCTCGACGGGGGGAACACTGAAGCTTTCTTT	CASSLDGGNTEAFF
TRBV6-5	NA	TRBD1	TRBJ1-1	TGTGCCAGCAGTCGACAGGGGGCGCGGAACACTGAAGCTTTCTTT	CASSRQGARNTEAFF
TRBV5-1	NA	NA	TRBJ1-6	TGCGCCAGCAGCTTGGGAGGGTTGGATAATTCACCCCTCCACTTT	CASSLGGLDNSPLHF
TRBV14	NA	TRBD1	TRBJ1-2	TGTGCCAGCAGCCAAAACCAGGGGGATGGCTACACCTTC	CASSQNQGDGYTF
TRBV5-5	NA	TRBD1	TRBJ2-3	TGTGCCAGCAGCTCTACAGGGGGCAGAACAGATACGCAGTATTTT	CASSSTGGRTDTQYF
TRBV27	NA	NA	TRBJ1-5	TGTGCCAGCAGTCCATCGACAGCTAGCAATCAGCCCCAGCATTTT	CASSPSTASNQPQHF
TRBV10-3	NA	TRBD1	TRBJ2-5	TGTGCCATCAGCGAAACAGGGGGGGAGACCCAGTACTTC	CAISETGGETQYF
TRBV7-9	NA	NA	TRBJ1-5	TGTGCCAGCAGCTTGTCCGGGACCCCTTATCAGCCCCAGCATTTT	CASSLSGTPYQPQHF
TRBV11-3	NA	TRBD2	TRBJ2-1	TGTGCCAGCAGCTTTAGTCTAGCGGGCATCAATGAGCAGTTCTTC	CASSFSLAGINEQFF
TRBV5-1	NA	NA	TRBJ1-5	TGCGCCAGCAGCCTCATGGCGGGCAGCAATCAGCCCCAGCATTTT	CASSLMAGSNQPQHF
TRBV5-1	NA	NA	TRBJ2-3	TGCGCCAGCAGCAGACGGGAATGGGCAGATACGCAGTATTTT	CASSRREWADTQYF
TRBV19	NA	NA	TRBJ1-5	TGTGCCAGTAACGTGGCAGGGGATCTTCAGCCCCAGCATTTT	CASNVAGDLQPQHF
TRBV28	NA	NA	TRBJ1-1	TGTGCCGTCAACTTCGCGGGGAACACTGAAGCTTTCTTT	CAVNFAGNTEAFF
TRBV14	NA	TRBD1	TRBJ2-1	TGTGCCAGCAGCCAAGAGGGACAGGAAAACAATGAGCAGTTCTTC	CASSQEGQENNEQFF
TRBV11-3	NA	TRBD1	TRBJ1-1	TGTGCCAGCAGCCACCGGGACAGGGAGAACACTGAAGCTTTCTTT	CASSHRDRENTEAFF
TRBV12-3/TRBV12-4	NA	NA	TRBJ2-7	TGTGCCAGCAGTTTCGCAGATTACTACGAGCAGTACTTC	CASSFADYYEQYF
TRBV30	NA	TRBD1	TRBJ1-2	TGTGCCTGGAGCCTTGGACAGGGGTTCTATGGCTACACCTTC	CAWSLGQGFYGYTF
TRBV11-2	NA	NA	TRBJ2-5	TGTGCCAGCAGCTTAGTGGTAAGGGAGACCCAGTACTTC	CASSLVVRETQYF
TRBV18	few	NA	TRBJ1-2	TGTGCCAGCTCGCCAGTCCAGTGGGGCTACACCTTC	CASSPVQWGYTF
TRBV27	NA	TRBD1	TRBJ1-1	TGTGCCAGCAGTAGGGGACAGGGGGCTGGTGCCACTGAAGCTTTCTTT	CASSRGQGAGATEAFF
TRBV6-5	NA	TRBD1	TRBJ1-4	TGTGCCAGCAGTTTACGAACAGGGACAGGGGTTGAAAAACTGTTTTTT	CASSLRTGTGVEKLFF
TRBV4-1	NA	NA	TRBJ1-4	TGCGCCAGCAGCCAAAGCAGGAGTAATGAAAAACTGTTTTTT	CASSQSRSNEKLFF
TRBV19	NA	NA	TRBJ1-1	TGTGCCAGTCAAAGAGCCTCCCAGAGACGGAACACTGAAGCTTTCTTT	CASQRASQRRNTEAFF
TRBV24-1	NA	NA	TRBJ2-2	TGTGCCACCAGTGATACGGGGGGCGAAATGACCGGGGAGCTGTTTTTT	CATSDTGGEMTGELFF
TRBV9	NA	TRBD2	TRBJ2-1	TGTGCCAGCAGCGTAGGGGCTAGCGGGAGGGCCAGCTCCTACAATGAGCAGTTCTTC	CASSVGASGRASSYNEQFF
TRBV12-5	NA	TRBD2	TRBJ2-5	TGTGCTAGTGTCCCTGGATTCGGGAGGGCCATTCGTCCAAAAGAGACCCAGTACTTC	CASVPGFGRAIRPKETQYF
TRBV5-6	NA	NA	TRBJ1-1	TGTGCCAGCAGCTTGGGGCGGGGAAGGAACACTGAAGCTTTCTTT	CASSLGRGRNTEAFF
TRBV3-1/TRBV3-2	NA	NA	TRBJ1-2	TGTGCCAGCAGCCAATCGTCAGGGCTAGGCTACACCTTC	CASSQSSGLGYTF
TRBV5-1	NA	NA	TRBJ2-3	TGCGCCAGCAGCCGCGGGACAGCTAGCACAGATACGCAGTATTTT	CASSRGTASTDTQYF
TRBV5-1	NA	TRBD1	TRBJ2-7	TGCGCCAGCAGATTGGGACAGGCGAGTGAGCAGTACTTC	CASRLGQASEQYF
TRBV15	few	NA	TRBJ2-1	TGTGCCACCAGCAGAGATCTACGGTCCTACAATGAGCAGTTCTTC	CATSRDLRSYNEQFF
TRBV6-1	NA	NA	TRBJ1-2	TGTGCCAGCAGTGAAGGTCCCGCAGAGAACTATGGCTACACCTTC	CASSEGPAENYGYTF
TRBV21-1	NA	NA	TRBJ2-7	TGTGCCAGCAGCGTCCCGACCGGGACTAGCGGGGATGACGTGTCCGACGAGCAGTACTTC	CASSVPTGTSGDDVSDEQYF
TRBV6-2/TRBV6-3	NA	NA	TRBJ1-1	TGTGCCAGCAGTGACTGGGGTACTGAAGCTTTCTTT	CASSDWGTEAFF
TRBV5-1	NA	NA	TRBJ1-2	TGCGCCAGCAGCCCGGAGGGTGGAGTCAACTATGGCTACACCTTC	CASSPEGGVNYGYTF
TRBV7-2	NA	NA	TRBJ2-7	TGTGCCAGCAGCTTGGTGGGCAGCTCCTACGAGCAGTACTTC	CASSLVGSSYEQYF
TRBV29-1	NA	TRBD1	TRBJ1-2	TGCAGCGTTGAACACTTACCGGGACAGGGAAACTATGGCTACACCTTC	CSVEHLPGQGNYGYTF
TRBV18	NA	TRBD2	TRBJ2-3	TGTGCCAGCTCACCAATTAGCGGGAGCACAGATACGCAGTATTTT	CASSPISGSTDTQYF
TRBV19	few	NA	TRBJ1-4	TGTGCCAGTAGTATAATCCCCTCAGGCCGACATGGGGAACTGTTTTTT	CASSIIPSGRHGELFF
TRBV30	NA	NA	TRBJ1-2	TGTGCCTGGAGTGTACGGGGGTTGAGTACTAACTATGGCTACACCTTC	CAWSVRGLSTNYGYTF
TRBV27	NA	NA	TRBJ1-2	TGTGCCAGCACTACCCCCGGCCAGTTCTATGGCTACACCTTC	CASTTPGQFYGYTF
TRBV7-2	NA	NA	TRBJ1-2	TGTGCCAGCAGCCGATCTTTGGTGTATGGCTACACCTTC	CASSRSLVYGYTF
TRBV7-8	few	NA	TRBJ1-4	TGTGCCAGCAGCTTAGATACAGGGTACGGAAAACTGTTTTTT	CASSLDTGYGKLFF
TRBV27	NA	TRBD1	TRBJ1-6	TGTGCCAGCAGTCCGCGGGGAGGGGGCTTAGGGTCACCCCTCCACTTT	CASSPRGGGLGSPLHF
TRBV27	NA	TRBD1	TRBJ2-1	TGTGCCAGCAGTTTATTTCGGGACAGGGGTCTGAATGAGCAGTTCTTC	CASSLFRDRGLNEQFF
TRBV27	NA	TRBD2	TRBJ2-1	TGTGCCAGCAGTTTAGTCCCTCTAGCGGGGGGCTACAATGAGCAGTTCTTC	CASSLVPLAGGYNEQFF
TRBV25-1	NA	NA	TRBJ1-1	TGTGCCAGCAATTGGGGAATCGGTGAAGCTTTCTTT	CASNWGIGEAFF